The 12 T cell receptor beta chains in this list originate from one sample, sequenced in a study of CD8+CD57+ T cells in acquired aplastic anemia. Using genomic DNA as the template, TCR beta VDJ and CDR3 profiling was carried out. Each CDR3 protein gets one entry after TCRdb re-called the reads with MiXCR. This table has tens of thousands of distinct CDR3 sequences, roughly half appearing once. The sequencing sample was made of sorted CD4+, CD8+, or CD8+CD57+ T cells (not recorded which) from PBMCs. The receptors come from a human donor in good health, serving as a control.

For this clonotype: It may be a read error: a sequence one base away is much more abundant. This chain joins TRBV11-1 and TRBJ2-1, with D maybe TRBD1 (5 bases). Germline V gene sequence: CDR1 SGHAT, CDR2 FQDESV (reference sequence). The CDR3 sequence is 19 residues long. V was shortened by 1 base and J by 5 bases, with 24 bases between the two germline ends. The CDR3 DNA sequence: TGTGCCAGCAGCTTAGGTTCGCTCCAGGGCCAACGATCCAACAATGAGCAGTTCTTC. Translation gives CASSLGSLQGQRSNNEQFF. The full variable domain, completed using reference TRBV11-1 and TRBJ2-1, is EAEVAQSPRYKITEKSQAVAFWCDPISGHATLYWYRQILGQGPELLVQFQDESVVDDSQLPKDRFSAERLKGVDSTLKIQPAELGDSAMYLCASSLGSLQGQRSNNEQFFGPGTRLTVL.

The chain links TRBV15 to TRBJ1-2, with D hard to call. Germline V lookup: CDR1 LNHNV, CDR2 YYDKDF (reference sequence). V shed 0 bases and J shed 7 bases, with 6 bases lying between them. This CDR3 is 12 amino acids long. Here the CDR3 reads CATSRDLGGYTF. CDR3 bases: TGTGCCACCAGCAGAGATCTGGGTGGCTACACCTTC. Looking up the rest from reference TRBV15 and TRBJ1-2 gives the full variable domain: DAMVIQNPRYQVTQFGKPVTLSCSQTLNHNVMYWYQQKSSQAPKLLFHYYDKDFNNEADTPDNFQSRRPNTSFCFLDIRSPGLGDTAMYLCATSRDLGGYTFGSGTRLTVV.

The rearrangement links TRBV19 to TRBJ2-7; D gene ambiguous. The V end lost 5 bases, the J end lost 3 bases, and 14 bases lay between the germline ends. The CDR3 covers 14 residues. The V gene's germline CDR1 is LNHDA and CDR2 SQIVND (reference sequence). In nucleotides, the CDR3 is TGTGCCAGTAGTCCTACGTTGGTCAGCTACGAGCAGTACTTC. Translation gives CASSPTLVSYEQYF.

The DNA of the CDR3 is TGTGCCACCAAAACCGGGACTAGCGTAACCTACGAGCAGTACTTC. It encodes CATKTGTSVTYEQYF. This sequence joins TRBV10-3 and TRBJ2-7; 10 bases align to TRBD2. V gave up 10 bases and J gave up 2 bases; unmatched junction bases: 11. Germline-derived CDR1 and CDR2 are ENHRY and SYGVKD. This CDR3 contains 15 residues.

This clonotype was detected ten times or more. V is TRBV12-3 or TRBV12-4 and J is TRBJ2-3; maybe TRBD2 (5 bases). The length of the CDR3 is 14 residues. Trimming removed 3 bases at V and 3 bases at J, with 10 bases between. CDR3 coding DNA: TGTGCCAGCAGTTTCCGGGGTCCAACAGATACGCAGTATTTT. Amino acid sequence: CASSFRGPTDTQYF.

The chain uses TRBV27 and TRBJ1-2, with TRBD1 identical over 7 bases. The CDR3 loop spans 14 amino acids. The germline V gene encodes CDR1 MNHEY and CDR2 SMNVEV (reference sequence). V was pared by 6 bases and J by 3 bases, with 7 bases of the junction left unmatched. The CDR3 DNA follows: TGTGCCAGCAGAAGTGACAGGGCAGACTATGGCTACACCTTC. It translates to CASRSDRADYGYTF.

V and J are TRBV20-1 and TRBJ2-7, with 10 bases that match TRBD2. Unmatched junction bases numbered 7, after V lost 1 base and J lost 4 bases. Per germline, CDR1 DFQATT and CDR2 SNEGSKA (reference sequence). The CDR3 length is 15 residues. The CDR3 DNA reads as TGCAGTGCTAGAGCCACAACTAGCGGGGAGTACGAGCAGTACTTC. Amino acid sequence: CSARATTSGEYEQYF.

This clonotype was detected ten times or more. V gene TRBV2 combines with J gene TRBJ2-5, with D perhaps being TRBD1 or TRBD2 (5 bases each). Trimming stripped 2 bases from V and 5 bases from J, with 18 bases between. CDR1 is SNHLY, CDR2 FYNNEI, per germline. The CDR3 has 16 residues. In nucleotides, the CDR3 is TGTGCCAGCAGTGAATTGTATGGGGCAGAGGGGGAGACCCAGTACTTC. Its protein is CASSELYGAEGETQYF.

This chain links TRBV10-3 with TRBJ2-7; maybe TRBD1 (5 bases). Germline V CDR1 and CDR2: ENHRY, SYGVKD. The CDR3 runs to 13 residues. Trimming pared 7 bases from V and 2 bases from J, leaving 12 bases between. CDR3 nucleotides: TGTGCCATCACTAGGACAAGTACCTACGAGCAGTACTTC. Translating it yields CAITRTSTYEQYF.

This sequence joins TRBV11-1 and TRBJ2-1, with 8 positions matching TRBD2. CDR1 is SGHAT and CDR2 is FQDESV in the germline V gene (reference sequence). The CDR3 contains 15 residues. V shed 2 bases, J shed 6 bases, and the junction held 6 bases outside the gene matches. The CDR3 is CASSLRGGPGNEQFF. CDR3 sequence (DNA): TGTGCCAGCAGCTTACGGGGGGGCCCCGGCAATGAGCAGTTCTTC.

V usage is TRBV10-3 and J usage is TRBJ1-6, with 10 bases aligning to TRBD1. The germline V gene encodes CDR1 ENHRY and CDR2 SYGVKD. Trimming removed 10 bases from V and 7 bases from J; junction bases left unmatched: 7. This CDR3 region has 14 residues. DNA of the CDR3: TGTGCCAGCATGCTGACAGGGGGCAATTCACCCCTCCACTTT. It yields the protein CASMLTGGNSPLHF.

This clonotype came up a few times. With a much larger clone just one base away, this may be a read error. The chain couples TRBV7-9 to TRBJ2-3, with D possibly TRBD2 on 5 matching bases. V was pared by 3 bases and J by 4 bases, with 11 bases between. This CDR3 contains 14 residues. The germline gives CDR1 SEHNR, CDR2 FQNEAQ (reference sequence). The CDR3 DNA follows: TGTGCCAGCAGCTTGCCGAGGGCAGCAGATACGCAGTATTTT. The encoded protein is CASSLPRAADTQYF.